The 3 T cell receptor beta chains in this list originate from one sample, sequenced in a study of T-cell memory formation after mild COVID-19 (dated by TCRdb to about 2021). The library was made by 5' RACE. Reads for this sample came from an Illumina NovaSeq 6000. The public reads were quality trimmed at Q25 with fastp and then assembled into clones with MiXCR by TCRdb, keeping productive beta chains. Identical CDR3 proteins give one entry, which carries the most common genes and DNA. The sample has around 200,000 distinct CDR3 sequences on record, roughly a tenth of them singletons. The ten largest clones add up to around 2.9% of the sample. Sequences were obtained from PBMCs or a T cell subset sorted from them (not recorded which). The receptors originated from a man between 18 and 35 years old who had mild COVID-19 (a few samples of this study predate the infection). The sample titles of this study are shuffled in the database, so cell type and time point are left out; the donor was told from shared clones.

This clonotype showed up just a few times. This chain links TRBV27 with TRBJ2-3; D unclear. The V end was cut by 6 bases, the J end by 4 bases, with 8 bases between. Germline V gene data show CDR1 as MNHEY and CDR2 as SMNVEV (reference sequence). The CDR3 covers 12 residues. The CDR3 DNA reads TGTGCCAGCAGAGGCCAGGCAGATACGCAGTATTTT. Its protein is CASRGQADTQYF.

This clonotype was detected a few times. V and J are TRBV11-2 and TRBJ2-3, with D hard to call. The CDR3 spans 13 residues. V was clipped by 2 bases and J by 2 bases, with 5 bases between them. From germline, CDR1 is SGHAT and CDR2 FQNNGV. This CDR3 reads CASSLRLTDTQYF. DNA of the CDR3: TGTGCCAGCAGCTTAAGGCTCACAGATACGCAGTATTTT. Full variable domain (rest looked up from reference TRBV11-2 and TRBJ2-3): EAGVAQSPRYKIIEKRQSVAFWCNPISGHATLYWYQQILGQGPKLLIQFQNNGVVDDSQLPKDRFSAERLKGVDSTLKIQPAKLEDSAVYLCASSLRLTDTQYFGPGTRLTVL.

The chain recombines TRBV7-2 with TRBJ2-1, with 9 positions matching TRBD2. Germline CDR1 and CDR2: SGHTA and FQGNSA. This CDR3 has 16 residues. Trimming cost V 4 bases and J 7 bases; bases outside gene matches: 11. CDR3 sequence (DNA): TGTGCCAGCAGCTCGCGTGCGGGGGGGCCCGGAAATGAGCAGTTCTTC. It translates to CASSSRAGGPGNEQFF.